The present TCR beta chain was sequenced within a study of shared clonotypes between healthy human individuals. Broader study findings: Generally, naive subsets (rather than memory subsets) showed larger estimated richness. Some naive CD4 clonotypes, 4% to 6%, turned up in common across a few donors.

Repertoires were generated with immunoSEQ multiplex PCR, while TCRdb's copy carries only in-frame clones and drops some. The sample records hundreds of thousands of clones, 85% to 95% being singletons. Comments on this clone: Its matching antigen is unknown.

As defined, naive CD8 cells were CD45RO-negative and positively selected for CCR7, with terminally differentiated effector memory CD45RA+ cells excluded. The CDR3 runs 12 residues. The V end lost 7 bases, the J end lost 6 bases, and 13 bases lay between the germline ends. In germline, CDR1 is MNHEY, CDR2 SMNVEV (reference sequence). The clonotype comes from a woman in her thirties in good health. The J gene is TRBJ2-7, the V gene TRBV27, with a possible D match to TRBD2 (6 bases). Sequencing input: naive CD8+ T cells sorted from blood. CDR3 amino acids: CASKGLRGEQYF. CDR3 nucleotides: TGTGCCAGCAAAGGACTACGTGGCGAGCAGTACTTC.